Sequencing of this TCR beta chain was carried out in a study of prognosis after radiotherapy for stage I lung cancer. Study-wide context: Concurrently with stereotactic body radiotherapy, no other therapy was received by any patient.

The study amplified the TCR beta CDR3 region from genomic DNA. This amplification was carried out by two rounds of multiplex PCR. Round-one PCR had primers specific to each TRBV and TRBJ gene. From the multiplex PCR reads, TCRdb called clonotypes with MiXCR, one entry per CDR3 protein. This repertoire shows over 14,000 distinct CDR3 sequences, around three fifths found once; its top ten account for about a quarter. This clonotype has at least ten counts. Here the sequenced sample was PBMCs, taken before or after stereotactic body radiation therapy (not recorded which). This clonotype was sampled from a donor aged 50 or older with non-small cell lung cancer.

The CDR3 sequence is CASSLLTWGSEAFF. The CDR3 coding sequence is TGTGCCAGCAGCTTACTCACTTGGGGCTCTGAAGCTTTCTTT. The genes are TRBV7-9 and TRBJ1-1; a possible D gene is TRBD1 (5 bases). The germline V gene has CDR1 SEHNR and CDR2 FQNEAQ (reference sequence). V gave up 2 bases and J gave up 6 bases, with 13 bases separating them. The CDR3 contains 14 residues.